The rows below give T cell receptor beta chains drawn from one sample of a study of CD8 T cells in ankylosing spondylitis. MiXCR was run by TCRdb on the 5' RACE reads, yielding one entry per CDR3 protein. The table includes roughly 230,000 distinct CDR3 sequences, 15% to 20% detected once. Sequenced: blood, either unsorted or a sorted T cell fraction (not recorded which). These receptors were taken from a male donor with ankylosing spondylitis or in good health (not recorded which). The CDR3 runs from the conserved cysteine through the conserved F or W. The D gene is left open where the match is weak. Not all rows give a size; the values are once, few, many and, for expanded clones, a class.

>-|TRBV25-1|TRBJ2-7|-
TGTGCCAGCGGCGACAGTTGCTACGAGCAGTACTTC
CASGDSCYEQYF
>-|TRBV7-9|TRBJ1-3|-
TGTGCCAGCAGCTTCGACGGATCCGGAAACACCATATATTTT
CASSFDGSGNTIYF
>-|TRBV10-3|TRBJ1-2|-
TGTGCCATCAAGGGAGCTAACTATGGCTACACCTTC
CAIKGANYGYTF
>many|TRBV2|TRBJ2-1|TRBD2
TGTGCCAGCAGTGGGCCCGGGACTAGCGGGTACAATGAGCAGTTCTTC
CASSGPGTSGYNEQFF
>many|TRBV20-1|TRBJ2-3|-
TGCAGTGCTAGGGAAGAGGACCCCATCACAGATACGCAGTATTTT
CSAREEDPITDTQYF
>many|TRBV5-1|TRBJ2-7|-
TGCGCCAGCAGTTTTTCGGGACTGGGCGAGCAGTACTTC
CASSFSGLGEQYF
>many|TRBV7-6|TRBJ2-1|-
TGTGCCGGGTTATGTAATGAGCAGTTCTTC
CAGLCNEQFF
>-|TRBV29-1|TRBJ2-7|-
TGCAGCGTTGAATATGGGGACCTCTACGAGCAGTACTTC
CSVEYGDLYEQYF
>-|TRBV6-5|TRBJ2-1|TRBD2
TGTGCCAGCAGTTACGGCCTAGCGGGAAGGTTGGATCACAATGAGCAGTTCTTC
CASSYGLAGRLDHNEQFF
>few|TRBV7-8|TRBJ1-5|-
TGTGCCAGCAGCTTATTTGGGGATCAGCCCCAGCATTTT
CASSLFGDQPQHF
>few|TRBV11-2|TRBJ2-7|-
TGTGCCAGCAGCTCCCTTCGAAACGAATACGAGCAGTACTTC
CASSSLRNEYEQYF
>-|TRBV29-1|TRBJ2-5|-
TGCAGCGTCCAGGCTGGGACCCAGTACTTC
CSVQAGTQYF
>-|TRBV9|TRBJ2-7|-
TGTGCCAGCAGCGGAGGGACCTCCTACGAGCAGTACTTC
CASSGGTSYEQYF
>-|TRBV4-1|TRBJ2-2|-
TGCGCCAGCAGTCAAGGGGTTCTGCTAGCCGGGGAGCTGTTTTTT
CASSQGVLLAGELFF
>many|TRBV29-1|TRBJ1-1|-
TGCAGCGTTATTCCGGTGGGCACTGAAGCTTTCTTT
CSVIPVGTEAFF
>few|TRBV27|TRBJ2-7|-
TGTGCCAGCAGTTTAACTCCCGCTGGAGGGTCCGAGCAGTACTTC
CASSLTPAGGSEQYF
>few|TRBV4-1|TRBJ2-2|-
TGCGCCAGCAGCCTGGCTGAGACCTCGAACACCGGGGAGCTGTTTTTT
CASSLAETSNTGELFF
>many|TRBV7-9|TRBJ2-1|TRBD2
TGTGCCAGCAGCCAAACTAGCGGCAACTACAATGAGCAGTTCTTC
CASSQTSGNYNEQFF
>-|TRBV4-1|TRBJ1-1|-
TGCGCCAGCAGCCAGGAGGACAGTCCGAACACTGAAGCTTTCTTT
CASSQEDSPNTEAFF
>once|TRBV7-6|TRBJ2-1|TRBD2
TGTGCCAGCCGAGGAGCGGGAGTAGTCGATGAGCAGTTCTTC
CASRGAGVVDEQFF
>-|TRBV15|TRBJ2-1|TRBD2
TGTGCCACCAGCAGCTCTCAGACTAGCGGCTACAATGAGCAGTTCTTC
CATSSSQTSGYNEQFF
>few|TRBV6-2/TRBV6-3|TRBJ2-7|TRBD1
TGTGCCAGCAGAGCTTGGACAGGGGGCTCCTACGAGCAGTACTTC
CASRAWTGGSYEQYF
>few|TRBV5-6|TRBJ1-2|-
TGTGCCAGCAGCTTGCGTACTCAGAGCTCGCGGGGCTACACCTTC
CASSLRTQSSRGYTF
>few|TRBV29-1|TRBJ2-5|-
TGCAGCGTTGAAGGGGTCCCGTACCAAGAGACCCAGTACTTC
CSVEGVPYQETQYF